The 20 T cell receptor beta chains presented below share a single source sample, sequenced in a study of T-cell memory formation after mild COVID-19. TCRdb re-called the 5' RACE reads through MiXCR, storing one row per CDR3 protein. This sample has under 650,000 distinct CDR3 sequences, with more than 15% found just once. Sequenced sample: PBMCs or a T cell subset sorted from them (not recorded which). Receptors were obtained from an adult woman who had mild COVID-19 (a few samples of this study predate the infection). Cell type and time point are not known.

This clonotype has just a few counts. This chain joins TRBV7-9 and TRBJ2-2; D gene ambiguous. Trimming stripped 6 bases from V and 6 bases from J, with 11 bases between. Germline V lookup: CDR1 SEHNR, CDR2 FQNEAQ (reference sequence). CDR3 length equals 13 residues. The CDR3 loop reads CASRIDVAGELFF. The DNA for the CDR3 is TGTGCCAGCAGGATAGACGTAGCCGGGGAGCTGTTTTTT.

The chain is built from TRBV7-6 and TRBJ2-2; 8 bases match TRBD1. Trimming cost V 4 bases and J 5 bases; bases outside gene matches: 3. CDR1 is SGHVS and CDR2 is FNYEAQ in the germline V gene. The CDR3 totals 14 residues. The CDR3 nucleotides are TGTGCCAGCAGCTCAGGGGACAGGACCGGGGAGCTGTTTTTT. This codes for CASSSGDRTGELFF.

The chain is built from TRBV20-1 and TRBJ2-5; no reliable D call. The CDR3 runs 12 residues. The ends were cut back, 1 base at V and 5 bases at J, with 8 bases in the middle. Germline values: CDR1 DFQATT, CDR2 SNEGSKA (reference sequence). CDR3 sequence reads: CSARGRIETQYF. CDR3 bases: TGCAGTGCTAGAGGCCGGATCGAGACCCAGTACTTC.

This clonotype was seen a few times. CDR3 sequence (DNA): TGTGCCACCAGTGATCCACCTAGCGGAGCGGGAGATACGCAGTATTTT. This gives the protein CATSDPPSGAGDTQYF. This chain links TRBV24-1 with TRBJ2-3; 7 bases line up with TRBD2. CDR3 length equals 16 residues. Germline V lookup: CDR1 KGHDR, CDR2 SFDVKD. The V segment lost 3 bases and the J segment 5 bases; nucleotides outside the gene matches: 10.

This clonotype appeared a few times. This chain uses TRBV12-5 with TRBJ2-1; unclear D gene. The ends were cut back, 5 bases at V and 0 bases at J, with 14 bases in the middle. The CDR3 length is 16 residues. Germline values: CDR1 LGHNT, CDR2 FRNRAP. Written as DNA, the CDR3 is TGTGCTAGTGGTCCCTCGGAGATGAGCTCCTACAATGAGCAGTTCTTC. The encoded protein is CASGPSEMSSYNEQFF.

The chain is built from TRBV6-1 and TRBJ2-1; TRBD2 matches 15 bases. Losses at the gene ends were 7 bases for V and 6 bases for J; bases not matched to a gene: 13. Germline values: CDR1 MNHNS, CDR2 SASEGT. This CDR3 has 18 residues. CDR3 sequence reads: CASTPGTSGGIQRNEQFF. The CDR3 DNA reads TGTGCCAGCACCCCGGGGACTAGCGGGGGGATCCAGCGCAATGAGCAGTTCTTC.

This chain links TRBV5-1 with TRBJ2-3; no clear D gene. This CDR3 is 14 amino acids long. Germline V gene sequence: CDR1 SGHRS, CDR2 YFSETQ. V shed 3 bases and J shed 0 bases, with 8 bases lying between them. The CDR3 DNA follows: TGCGCCAGCAGCTCTACAGATAGCACAGATACGCAGTATTTT. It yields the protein CASSSTDSTDTQYF.

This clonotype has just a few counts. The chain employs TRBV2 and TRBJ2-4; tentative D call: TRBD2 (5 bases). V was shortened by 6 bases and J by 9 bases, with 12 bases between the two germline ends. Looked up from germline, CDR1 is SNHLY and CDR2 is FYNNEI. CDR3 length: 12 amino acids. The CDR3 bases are TGTGCCAGCAGACCGACTAACGGCATTCAGTACTTC. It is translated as CASRPTNGIQYF.

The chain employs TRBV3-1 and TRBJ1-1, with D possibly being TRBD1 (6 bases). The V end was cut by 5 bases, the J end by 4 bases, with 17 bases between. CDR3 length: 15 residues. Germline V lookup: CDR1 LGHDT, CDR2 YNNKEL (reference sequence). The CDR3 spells CASSLKSGVGTEAFF. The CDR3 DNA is TGTGCCAGCAGCTTGAAATCAGGGGTGGGCACTGAAGCTTTCTTT.

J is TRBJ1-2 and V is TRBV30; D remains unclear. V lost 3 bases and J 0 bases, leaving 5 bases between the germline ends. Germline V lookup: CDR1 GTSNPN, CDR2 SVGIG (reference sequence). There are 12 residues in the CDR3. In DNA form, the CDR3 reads TGTGCCTGGAGCGGGACTAACTATGGCTACACCTTC. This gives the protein CAWSGTNYGYTF.

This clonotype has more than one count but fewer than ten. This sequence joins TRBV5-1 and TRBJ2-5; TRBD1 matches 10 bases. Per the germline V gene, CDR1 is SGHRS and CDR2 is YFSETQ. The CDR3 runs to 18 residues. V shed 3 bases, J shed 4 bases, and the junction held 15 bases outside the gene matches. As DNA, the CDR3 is TGCGCCAGCAGCTGGGCATCGAAGGACAGGGGGATAGCAGAGACCCAGTACTTC. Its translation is CASSWASKDRGIAETQYF.

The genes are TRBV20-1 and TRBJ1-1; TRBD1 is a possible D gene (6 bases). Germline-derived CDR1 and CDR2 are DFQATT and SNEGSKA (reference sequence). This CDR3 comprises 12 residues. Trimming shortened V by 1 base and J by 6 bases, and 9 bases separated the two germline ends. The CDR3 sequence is CSARGRGPEAFF. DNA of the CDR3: TGCAGTGCTAGAGGCAGGGGCCCTGAAGCTTTCTTT.

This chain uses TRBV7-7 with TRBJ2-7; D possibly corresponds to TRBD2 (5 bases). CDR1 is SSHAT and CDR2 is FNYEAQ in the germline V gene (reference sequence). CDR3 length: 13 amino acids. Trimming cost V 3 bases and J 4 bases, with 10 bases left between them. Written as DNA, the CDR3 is TGTGCCAGCAGCTTTCAGACGGGGTACGAGCAGTACTTC. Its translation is CASSFQTGYEQYF.

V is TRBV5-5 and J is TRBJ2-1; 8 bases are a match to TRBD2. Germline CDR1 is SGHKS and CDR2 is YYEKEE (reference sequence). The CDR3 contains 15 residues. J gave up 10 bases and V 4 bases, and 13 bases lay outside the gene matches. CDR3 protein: CASSNGGGGPREQFF. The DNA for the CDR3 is TGTGCCAGCAGCAACGGCGGCGGGGGGCCTAGGGAGCAGTTCTTC.

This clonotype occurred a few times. CDR3 DNA sequence: TGTGCCAGCAGTTACTCGACTCCGGGCAATCAGCCCCAGCATTTT. Amino acid sequence: CASSYSTPGNQPQHF. The gene calls are TRBV6-2 or TRBV6-3 and TRBJ1-5; D not resolved. Germline CDR1 and CDR2: MNHEY and SVGEGT. This CDR3 comprises 15 residues. Trimming cost V 0 bases and J 2 bases, with 8 bases left between them.

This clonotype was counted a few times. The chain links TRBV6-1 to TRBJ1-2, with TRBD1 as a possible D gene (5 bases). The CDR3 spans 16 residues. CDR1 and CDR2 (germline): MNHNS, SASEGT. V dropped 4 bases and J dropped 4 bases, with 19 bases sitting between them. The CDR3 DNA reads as TGTGCCAGCAGTGGAGGGACCTTTGGGAATTCCTATGGCTACACCTTC. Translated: CASSGGTFGNSYGYTF.

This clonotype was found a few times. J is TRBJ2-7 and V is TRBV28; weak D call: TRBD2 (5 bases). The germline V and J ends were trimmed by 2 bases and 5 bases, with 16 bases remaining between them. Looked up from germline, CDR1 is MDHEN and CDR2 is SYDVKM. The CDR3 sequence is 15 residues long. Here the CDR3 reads CASSLSPGLRNEQYF. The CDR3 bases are TGTGCCAGCAGTTTAAGTCCGGGGTTGAGGAACGAGCAGTACTTC.

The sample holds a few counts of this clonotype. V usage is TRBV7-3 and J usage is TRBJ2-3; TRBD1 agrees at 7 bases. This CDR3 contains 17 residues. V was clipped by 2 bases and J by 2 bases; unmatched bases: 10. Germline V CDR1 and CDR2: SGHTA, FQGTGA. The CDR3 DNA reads TGTGCCAGCAGCTTACTCCTCCCCGGGACAGTCACAGATACGCAGTATTTT. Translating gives CASSLLLPGTVTDTQYF.

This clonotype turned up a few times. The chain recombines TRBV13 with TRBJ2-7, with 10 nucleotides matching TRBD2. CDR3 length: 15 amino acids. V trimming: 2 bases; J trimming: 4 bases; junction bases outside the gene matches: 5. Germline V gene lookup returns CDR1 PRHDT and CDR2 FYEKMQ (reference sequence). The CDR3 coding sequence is TGTGCCAGCAGCTTAATAGCGGGAGGAGGGTACGAGCAGTACTTC. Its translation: CASSLIAGGGYEQYF.

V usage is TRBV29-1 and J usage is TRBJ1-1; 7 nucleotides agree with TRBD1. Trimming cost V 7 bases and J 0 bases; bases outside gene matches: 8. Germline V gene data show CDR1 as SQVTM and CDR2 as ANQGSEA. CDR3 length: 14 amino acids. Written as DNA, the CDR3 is TGCAGCGGAACAGGGGTAGCCATGAACACTGAAGCTTTCTTT. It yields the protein CSGTGVAMNTEAFF.